The 25 T cell receptor beta chains given below trace back to one sample, sequenced in a study of regulatory T cells in long-lasting Graves disease. Time point defined: persistent/refractory GD, antithyroid drugs over 5 years with positive TRAb. Generation of the TCR library employed RNA extracted from PBMCs. Relying on iRepertoire HTBI primers and Arm-PCR of CDR3 regions, the team built TCR beta libraries. TCRdb re-called the multiplex PCR reads through MiXCR, storing one row per CDR3 protein. The data hold 400,000 to 500,000 distinct CDR3 sequences, with about 22% observed a single time. Here the sequenced sample was peripheral blood mononuclear cells (PBMCs), taken when the disease was refractory, from a patient treated with antithyroid drugs. The receptors stem from a female donor with Graves disease.

This clonotype occurred many times. The V gene is TRBV28, the J gene TRBJ1-5, with 8 bases matching TRBD1. Germline-derived CDR1 and CDR2 are MDHEN and SYDVKM. CDR3 size: 17 residues. V lost 5 bases to trimming and J lost 9 bases; unmatched junction nucleotides: 18. CDR3 region: CASSQTPGQAVLRPQHF. CDR3 DNA: TGTGCCAGCAGTCAGACTCCGGGACAGGCCGTACTCCGGCCCCAGCATTTT.

The chain uses TRBV19 and TRBJ2-1; 8 bases align to TRBD2. This CDR3 spans 15 amino acids. V gave up 3 bases and J gave up 10 bases; unmatched junction bases: 11. Germline loops: CDR1 LNHDA, CDR2 SQIVND (reference sequence). The DNA for the CDR3 is TGTGCCAGTAGTATCGAGCGGGGGCCCCTGGGGGAGCAGTTCTTC. Translation: CASSIERGPLGEQFF.

This chain connects TRBV19 to TRBJ2-7, with 9 bases that match TRBD2. Germline values: CDR1 LNHDA, CDR2 SQIVND (reference sequence). After removal of 4 bases from V and 2 bases from J, the junction contained 3 bases not matched to a gene. This CDR3 has 14 residues. The CDR3 bases are TGTGCCAGTAGTACGCTAGCGGGGCCCTACGAGCAGTACTTC. It yields the protein CASSTLAGPYEQYF.

This clonotype has only a few counts. The rearrangement joins TRBV7-3 to TRBJ2-6, with D unclear. Germline values: CDR1 SGHTA, CDR2 FQGTGA. V was shortened by 5 bases and J by 0 bases, with 11 bases between the two germline ends. The CDR3 is made up of 16 amino acids. CDR3 DNA sequence: TGTGCCAGCAGCCCCGAACGGACCTCTGGGGCCAACGTCCTGACTTTC. Translating gives CASSPERTSGANVLTF.

This clonotype was picked up many times. The junction departs from germline at one end; a sequencing error may be responsible. The genes are TRBV3-1 and TRBJ2-5, with D perhaps matching TRBD1 (6 bases). CDR1 and CDR2 from the germline V gene are LGHDT and YNNKEL (reference sequence). CDR3 length equals 14 residues. The CDR3 sequence is CASTQRGMQETQYF. As DNA, the CDR3 is TGTGCCAGCACCCAAAGGGGGATGCAAGAGACCCAGTACTTC.

This clonotype was found many times. This CDR3 is CASSLGQRFEKLFF. DNA for the CDR3: TGTGCCAGCAGCCTGGGACAGCGGTTTGAAAAACTGTTTTTT. The V and J genes are TRBV11-2 and TRBJ1-4; 7 bases are shared with TRBD1. Germline-derived CDR1 and CDR2 are SGHAT and FQNNGV. The CDR3 totals 14 residues. V was clipped by 5 bases and J by 7 bases; unmatched bases: 7.

In its sample, this clonotype was seen many times. The chain links TRBV9 to TRBJ1-2; a possible D gene is TRBD1 (6 bases). Germline-derived CDR1 and CDR2 are SGDLS and YYNGEE. This CDR3 spans 19 amino acids. V was clipped by 3 bases and J by 2 bases, with 26 bases between them. The CDR3 protein is CASSAPGGGRSSNNYGYTF. Written as DNA, the CDR3 is TGTGCCAGCAGCGCCCCCGGGGGCGGACGATCGTCAAACAACTATGGCTACACCTTC.

This clonotype appeared many times. The gene calls are TRBV19 and TRBJ1-4; D ambiguous. V gave up 7 bases and J gave up 0 bases, with 9 bases separating them. Germline V lookup: CDR1 LNHDA, CDR2 SQIVND (reference sequence). CDR3 length: 14 residues. CDR3: CASMKLATNEKLFF. DNA of the CDR3: TGTGCCAGTATGAAGCTTGCAACTAATGAAAAACTGTTTTTT.

This clonotype came up a few times. The chain combines TRBV19 with TRBJ2-1; perhaps TRBD1 as D (5 bases). Trimming cost V 4 bases and J 6 bases, with 7 bases left between them. The CDR3 sequence is 12 residues long. Germline V gene sequence: CDR1 LNHDA, CDR2 SQIVND (reference sequence). CDR3 DNA sequence: TGTGCCAGTAGTACCCAGGGCAATGAGCAGTTCTTC. Its translation: CASSTQGNEQFF.

This clonotype was picked up many times. The V call is TRBV13, the J call TRBJ2-5, with 7 bases aligning to TRBD1. This CDR3 spans 15 amino acids. CDR1 and CDR2 (germline): PRHDT, FYEKMQ (reference sequence). The J segment lost 6 bases and the V segment lost 2 bases, leaving 9 bases of the junction unmatched. Here the CDR3 reads CASSLRTGGFQTQYF. The CDR3 nucleotides are TGTGCCAGCAGCTTAAGGACAGGAGGCTTTCAGACCCAGTACTTC.

V and J are TRBV5-7 and TRBJ2-2; 7 bases align to TRBD2. TRBV5-7 is known as an ORF, though its function is uncertain. The J segment lost 5 bases and the V segment lost 2 bases, leaving 6 bases of the junction unmatched. CDR3 length: 15 amino acids. DNA for the CDR3: TGTGCCAGCAGCTTTCGGGAGGCGCGTACCGGGGAGCTGTTTTTT. This sequence encodes CASSFREARTGELFF.

A single count supports this clonotype. This chain connects TRBV4-2 to TRBJ1-2, with D possibly being TRBD1 (6 bases). There are 14 residues in the CDR3. The V gene lost 3 bases and the J gene lost 7 bases, with 15 bases spanning the gap. Germline CDR1 LGHNA, CDR2 YNFKEQ. This chain's CDR3 is CASSQETGRGGYTF. The CDR3 DNA reads TGTGCCAGCAGCCAGGAGACAGGACGCGGTGGCTACACCTTC.

The sample holds a few counts of this clonotype. The chain links TRBV30 to TRBJ1-1; D call uncertain. This CDR3 has 15 residues. Germline CDR1 is GTSNPN and CDR2 is SVGIG (reference sequence). With 5 bases removed from V and 2 bases from J, the gap between germline ends came to 18 bases. CDR3 bases: TGTGCCTGGTCCGTACACACGGAGTTTAACACTGAAGCTTTCTTT. Translating it yields CAWSVHTEFNTEAFF.

The chain combines TRBV7-6 with TRBJ2-3; 8 nucleotides agree with TRBD1. There are 16 residues in the CDR3. Germline V lookup: CDR1 SGHVS, CDR2 FNYEAQ. The ends lost 6 bases at V and 1 base at J; junction bases unmatched: 9. The CDR3 nucleotides read TGTGCCAGCAGGGACTTCCGGGACAGGCGCACAGATACGCAGTATTTT. It is translated as CASRDFRDRRTDTQYF.

The rearrangement uses TRBV20-1 and TRBJ1-3; 10 bases fit TRBD1. Germline trimming cut 0 bases from V and 2 bases from J; bases unmatched to any gene: 4. This CDR3 comprises 16 residues. In germline, CDR1 is DFQATT, CDR2 SNEGSKA (reference sequence). The CDR3 reads CSARDVGTGAGNTIYF. In DNA form, the CDR3 reads TGCAGTGCTAGAGACGTGGGGACAGGGGCTGGAAACACCATATATTTT.

The table lists this clonotype with many counts. The J gene is TRBJ2-7, the V gene TRBV6-1; TRBD1 or TRBD2 may be the D gene (5 bases each). The V end was cut by 6 bases, the J end by 4 bases, with 25 bases between. CDR1 and CDR2 from the germline V gene are MNHNS and SASEGT. This CDR3 is 17 amino acids long. CDR3 in DNA: TGTGCCAGCAGACATAGATCCGGGGCGGCTGAAGTTTACGAGCAGTACTTC. Residues: CASRHRSGAAEVYEQYF.

This clonotype has a count of ten or more. This chain uses TRBV28 with TRBJ2-2; D unresolved. Trimming removed 1 base from V and 3 bases from J, with 9 bases in between. The CDR3 spans 15 residues. CDR1 is MDHEN and CDR2 is SYDVKM in the germline V gene. The CDR3 region has the DNA TGTGCCAGCAGTTTATACATTCCGGACACCGGGGAGCTGTTTTTT. The encoded protein is CASSLYIPDTGELFF.

In this sample, this clonotype turned up a few times. The rearrangement uses TRBV15 and TRBJ2-5, with TRBD2 as a possible D gene (6 bases). V shed 1 base and J shed 11 bases, with 17 bases lying between them. The germline gives CDR1 LNHNV, CDR2 YYDKDF (reference sequence). The CDR3 runs to 14 residues. The CDR3 protein is CATSRGQVQEGQYF. CDR3 sequence (DNA): TGTGCCACCAGCAGAGGGCAGGTCCAGGAGGGGCAGTACTTC.

The sample holds a few counts of this clonotype. The chain carries TRBV30 and TRBJ1-2; TRBD1 aligns across 8 bases. The junction had 7 bases not matched to a gene; V was cut back by 3 bases and J by 4 bases. This CDR3 region has 14 residues. Germline CDR1 is GTSNPN and CDR2 is SVGIG (reference sequence). DNA of the CDR3: TGTGCCTGGAGGAGCAGGGGGCGCGTCTATGGCTACACCTTC. Protein sequence: CAWRSRGRVYGYTF.

This clonotype was recorded many times. The rearrangement links TRBV6-1 to TRBJ1-5; 8 positions agree with TRBD1. The CDR3 sequence is 13 residues long. CDR1 MNHNS and CDR2 SASEGT come from the germline V gene. J was trimmed by 9 bases and V by 4 bases; bases with no gene match: 5. The CDR3 DNA follows: TGTGCCAGCAGTGCAGGGGGCGGAAGGCCCCAGCATTTT. This translates into CASSAGGGRPQHF.

On this clonotype: A much larger clone sits a single nucleotide away, making a read error possible. The gene calls are TRBV6-1 and TRBJ2-7, with 7 bases identical to TRBD2. The CDR3 is 13 residues long. CDR1 is MNHNS, CDR2 SASEGT, per germline. The CDR3 coding sequence is TGTGCCATCCTGGGACTAACTACCTACAAGCAGTACTTC. Encoded protein: CAILGLTTYKQYF.

J is TRBJ1-5 and V is TRBV19; D is ambiguous. The length of the CDR3 is 15 residues. Per the germline V gene, CDR1 is LNHDA and CDR2 is SQIVND (reference sequence). V was shortened by 2 bases and J by 4 bases, with 12 bases between the two germline ends. CDR3 nucleotides: TGTGCCAGTAGTATAAGAGACGGATTAAATCAGCCCCAGCATTTT. This encodes CASSIRDGLNQPQHF.

This clonotype was recorded a few times. The V gene is TRBV5-4, the J gene TRBJ2-5, with 11 bases matching TRBD1. V was pared by 4 bases and J by 4 bases, with 6 bases of the junction left unmatched. Germline CDR1 SGHNT, CDR2 YYREEE (reference sequence). This CDR3 is built from 15 residues. In DNA form, the CDR3 reads TGTGCCAGCAGCCCTCGGACAGGGGGCTTAGAGACCCAGTACTTC. Amino acid sequence: CASSPRTGGLETQYF.

This clonotype has more than one count but fewer than ten. The genes are TRBV28 and TRBJ1-1; weak D call: TRBD1 (6 bases). V lost 6 bases and J lost 11, with 22 bases in between. The CDR3 has 14 amino acids. Germline V gene data show CDR1 as MDHEN and CDR2 as SYDVKM. CDR3 in amino acids: CASSARGGPNWAFF. The CDR3 DNA reads TGTGCCAGCAGCGCCAGGGGAGGACCGAATTGGGCTTTCTTT.

This clonotype was recorded at least ten times. V is TRBV6-2 or TRBV6-3 and J is TRBJ2-5, with D possibly being TRBD2 (6 bases). This CDR3 region has 14 residues. Trimming stripped 2 bases from V and 2 bases from J, with 9 bases between. Germline lookup yields CDR1 MNHEY and CDR2 SVGEGT. The CDR3 loop is CASSYGLAQETQYF. In DNA, the CDR3 is TGTGCCAGCAGTTACGGGCTAGCGCAAGAGACCCAGTACTTC.